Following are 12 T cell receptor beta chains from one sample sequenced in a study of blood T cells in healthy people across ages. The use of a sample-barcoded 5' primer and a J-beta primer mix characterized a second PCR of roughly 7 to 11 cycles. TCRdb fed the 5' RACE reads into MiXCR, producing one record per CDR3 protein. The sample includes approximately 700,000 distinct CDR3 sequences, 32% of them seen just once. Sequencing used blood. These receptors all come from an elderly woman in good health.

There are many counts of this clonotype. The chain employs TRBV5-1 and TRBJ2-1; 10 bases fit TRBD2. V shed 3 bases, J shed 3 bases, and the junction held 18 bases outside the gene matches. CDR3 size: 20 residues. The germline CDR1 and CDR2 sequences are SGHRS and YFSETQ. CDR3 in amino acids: CASSSPPGTSALGIYNEQFF. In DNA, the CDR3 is TGCGCCAGCAGCTCACCTCCCGGGACTAGCGCACTAGGAATCTACAATGAGCAGTTCTTC.

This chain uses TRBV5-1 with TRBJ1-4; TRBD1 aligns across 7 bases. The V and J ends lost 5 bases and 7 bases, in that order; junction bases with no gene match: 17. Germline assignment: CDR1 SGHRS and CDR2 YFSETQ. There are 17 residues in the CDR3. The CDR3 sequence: CASRGGTDYSRGEKLFF. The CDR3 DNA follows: TGCGCCAGCAGGGGAGGGACAGACTACAGCCGGGGTGAAAAACTGTTTTTT.

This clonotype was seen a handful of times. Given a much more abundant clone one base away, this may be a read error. CDR3 residues: CASSLARRGGKNEQYF. The CDR3 DNA sequence: TGTGCCAGCAGCTTAGCCAGGCGGGGGGGGAAAAATGAGCAGTACTTC. This chain joins TRBV7-2 and TRBJ2-7, with 9 nucleotides matching TRBD2. With V trimmed by 0 bases and J by 7 bases, 10 bases remained unmatched. CDR1 is SGHTA and CDR2 is FQGNSA in the germline V gene. CDR3 length: 16 amino acids.

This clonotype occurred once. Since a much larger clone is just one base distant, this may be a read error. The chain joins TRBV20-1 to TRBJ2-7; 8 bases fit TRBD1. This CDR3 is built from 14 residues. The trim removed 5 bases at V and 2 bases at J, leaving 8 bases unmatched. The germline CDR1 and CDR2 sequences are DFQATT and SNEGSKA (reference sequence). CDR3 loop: CSAQQGANPYEQYF. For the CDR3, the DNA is TGCAGTGCTCAGCAGGGGGCCAACCCCTACGAGCAGTACTTC.

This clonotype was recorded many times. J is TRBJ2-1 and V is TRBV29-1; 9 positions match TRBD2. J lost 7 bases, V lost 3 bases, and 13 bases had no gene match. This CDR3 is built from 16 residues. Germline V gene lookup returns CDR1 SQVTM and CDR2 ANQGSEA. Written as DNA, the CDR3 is TGCAGCGTTGAGCGGGGGGGCCAGGACTCATGGAATGAGCAGTTCTTC. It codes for CSVERGGQDSWNEQFF.

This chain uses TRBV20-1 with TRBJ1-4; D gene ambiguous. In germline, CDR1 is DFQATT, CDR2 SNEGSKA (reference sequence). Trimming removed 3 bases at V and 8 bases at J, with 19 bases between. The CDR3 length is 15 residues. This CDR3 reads CSARAPFGTGEKLFF. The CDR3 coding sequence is TGCAGTGCTAGGGCCCCTTTTGGTACGGGGGAAAAACTGTTTTTT.

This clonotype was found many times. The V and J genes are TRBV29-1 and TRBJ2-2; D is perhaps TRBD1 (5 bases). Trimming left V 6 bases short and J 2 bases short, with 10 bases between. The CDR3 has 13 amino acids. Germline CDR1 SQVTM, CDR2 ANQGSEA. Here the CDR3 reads CSVEQVNTGELFF. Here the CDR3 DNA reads TGCAGCGTCGAACAGGTTAACACCGGGGAGCTGTTTTTT.

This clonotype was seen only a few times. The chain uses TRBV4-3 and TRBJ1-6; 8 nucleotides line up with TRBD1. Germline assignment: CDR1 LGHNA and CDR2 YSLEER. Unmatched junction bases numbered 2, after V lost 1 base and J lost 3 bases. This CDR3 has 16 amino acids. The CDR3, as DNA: TGCGCCAGCAGCCAAGCAGGGGGCGACTATAATTCACCCCTCCACTTT. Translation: CASSQAGGDYNSPLHF.

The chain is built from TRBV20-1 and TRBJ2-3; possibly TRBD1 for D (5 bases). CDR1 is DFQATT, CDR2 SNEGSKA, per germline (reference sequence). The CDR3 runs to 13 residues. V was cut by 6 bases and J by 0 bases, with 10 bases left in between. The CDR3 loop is CSAIPGSTDTQYF. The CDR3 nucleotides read TGCAGTGCCATTCCAGGGAGCACAGATACGCAGTATTTT.

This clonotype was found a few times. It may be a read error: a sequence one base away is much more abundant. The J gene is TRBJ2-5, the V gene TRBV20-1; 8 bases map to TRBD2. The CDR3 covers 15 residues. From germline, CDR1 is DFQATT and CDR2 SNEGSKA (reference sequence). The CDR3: CSAGDDGGASPPQYF. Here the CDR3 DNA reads TGCAGTGCTGGAGATGACGGGGGGGCATCTCCCCCCCAGTACTTC.

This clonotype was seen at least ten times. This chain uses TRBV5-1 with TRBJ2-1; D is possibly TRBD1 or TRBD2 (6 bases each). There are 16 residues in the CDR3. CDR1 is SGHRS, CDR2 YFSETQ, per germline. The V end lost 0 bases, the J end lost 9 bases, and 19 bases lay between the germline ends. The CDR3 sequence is CASSLEGGFGSIEQFF. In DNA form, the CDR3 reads TGCGCCAGCAGCTTGGAGGGGGGCTTTGGATCCATTGAGCAGTTCTTC.

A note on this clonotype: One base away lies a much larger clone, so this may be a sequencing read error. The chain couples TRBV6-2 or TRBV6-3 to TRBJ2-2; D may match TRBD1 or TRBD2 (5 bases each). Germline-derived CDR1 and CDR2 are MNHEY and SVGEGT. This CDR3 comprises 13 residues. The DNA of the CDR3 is TGTGCCAGCAGCCAGACAGATACCGGGGAGCGGTTTTTT. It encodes CASSQTDTGERFF.